This TCR beta chain was obtained from a study of shared clonotypes between healthy human individuals. Genomic DNA of every subset was divided equally among multiple immunoSEQ plates. When replicate PCRs were run on unsorted PBMC, they used 250 to 300 ng DNA, about 30,000 T cell genomes. Profiling relied on immunoSEQ multiplex PCR, and the TCRdb table lists in-frame clones only, not all of them. The data contain 490,000 or so clones, about 82% of them singletons. Recent vaccinations or acute infections were absent in the healthy HIV-negative adult donors. The V and J ends lost 5 bases and 8 bases respectively, with 15 bases between them. The germline CDR1 and CDR2 sequences are SGHVS and FQNEAQ. The CDR3 sequence is 14 residues long.

The rearrangement uses TRBV7-8 and TRBJ2-2; D ambiguous. The sequenced sample was PBMCs. The TCR was taken from a woman in her thirties or forties in good health. Some clones in this sample may be carry-over from other donors' samples. CDR3 sequence reads: CASSLGMGMGELFF. The CDR3 coding sequence is TGTGCCAGCAGCCTAGGAATGGGGATGGGGGAGCTGTTTTTT.